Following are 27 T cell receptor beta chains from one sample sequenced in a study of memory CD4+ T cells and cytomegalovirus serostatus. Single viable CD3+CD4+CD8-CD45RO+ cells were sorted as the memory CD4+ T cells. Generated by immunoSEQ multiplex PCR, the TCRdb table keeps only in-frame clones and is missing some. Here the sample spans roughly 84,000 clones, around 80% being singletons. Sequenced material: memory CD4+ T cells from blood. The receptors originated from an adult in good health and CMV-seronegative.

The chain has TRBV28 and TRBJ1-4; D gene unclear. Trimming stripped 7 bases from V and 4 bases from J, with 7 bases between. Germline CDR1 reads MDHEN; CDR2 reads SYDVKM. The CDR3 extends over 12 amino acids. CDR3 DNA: TGTGCCAGCAATGACTTTAATGAAAAACTGTTTTTT. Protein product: CASNDFNEKLFF.

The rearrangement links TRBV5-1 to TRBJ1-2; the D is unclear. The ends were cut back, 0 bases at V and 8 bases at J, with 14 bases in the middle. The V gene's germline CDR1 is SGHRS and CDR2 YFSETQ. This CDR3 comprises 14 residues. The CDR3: CASSLAPGLEGYTF. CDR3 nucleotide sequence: TGCGCCAGCAGCTTGGCCCCAGGTCTAGAGGGCTACACCTTC. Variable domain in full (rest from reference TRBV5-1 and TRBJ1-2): KAGVTQTPRYLIKTRGQQVTLSCSPISGHRSVSWYQQTPGQGLQFLFEYFSETQRNKGNFPGRFSGRQFSNSRSEMNVSTLELGDSALYLCASSLAPGLEGYTFGSGTRLTVV.

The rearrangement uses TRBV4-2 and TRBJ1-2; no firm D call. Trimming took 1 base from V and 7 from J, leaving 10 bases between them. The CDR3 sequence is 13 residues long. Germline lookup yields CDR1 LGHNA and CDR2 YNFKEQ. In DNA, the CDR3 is TGTGCCAGCAGCCAAGTCCAGGTTTCTGGCTACACCTTC. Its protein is CASSQVQVSGYTF.

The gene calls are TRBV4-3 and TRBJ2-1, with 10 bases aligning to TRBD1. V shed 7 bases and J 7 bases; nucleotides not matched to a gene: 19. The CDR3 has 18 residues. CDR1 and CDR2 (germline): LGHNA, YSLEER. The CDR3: CASKRRLTGTGVRNEQFF. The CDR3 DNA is TGCGCCAGCAAGAGACGTTTGACCGGGACAGGGGTTCGAAATGAGCAGTTCTTC.

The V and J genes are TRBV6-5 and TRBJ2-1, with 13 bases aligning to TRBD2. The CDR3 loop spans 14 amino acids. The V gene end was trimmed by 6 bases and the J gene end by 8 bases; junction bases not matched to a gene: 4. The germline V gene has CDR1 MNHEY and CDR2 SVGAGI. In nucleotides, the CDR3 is TGTGCCAGCAGGACTAGCGGGGGGCAGGATGAGCAGTTCTTC. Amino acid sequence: CASRTSGGQDEQFF.

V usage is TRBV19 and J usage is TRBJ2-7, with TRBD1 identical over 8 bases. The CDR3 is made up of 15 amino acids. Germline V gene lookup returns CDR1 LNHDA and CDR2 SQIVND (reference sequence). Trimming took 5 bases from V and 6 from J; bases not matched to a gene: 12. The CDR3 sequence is CASSELGQGFLEQYF. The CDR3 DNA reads TGTGCCAGTAGTGAGCTAGGACAGGGTTTTCTCGAGCAGTACTTC.

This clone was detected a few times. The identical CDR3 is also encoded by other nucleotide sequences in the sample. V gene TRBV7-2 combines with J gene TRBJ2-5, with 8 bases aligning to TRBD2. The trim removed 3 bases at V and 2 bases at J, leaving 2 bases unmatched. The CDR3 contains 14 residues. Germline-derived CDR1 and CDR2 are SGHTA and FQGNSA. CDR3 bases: TGTGCCAGCAGCTTGACGGGGGGGCAAGAGACCCAGTACTTC. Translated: CASSLTGGQETQYF. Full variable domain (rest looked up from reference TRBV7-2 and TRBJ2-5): GAGVSQSPSNKVTEKGKDVELRCDPISGHTALYWYRQSLGQGLEFLIYFQGNSAPDKSGLPSDRFSAERTGGSVSTLTIQRTQQEDSAVYLCASSLTGGQETQYFGPGTRLLVL.

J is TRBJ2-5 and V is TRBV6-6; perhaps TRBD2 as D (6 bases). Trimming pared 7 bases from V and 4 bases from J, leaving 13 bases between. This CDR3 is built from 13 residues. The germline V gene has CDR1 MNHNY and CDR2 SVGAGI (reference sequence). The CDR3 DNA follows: TGTGCCAGCATCCTGGGGGGTACAGAGACCCAGTACTTC. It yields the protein CASILGGTETQYF.

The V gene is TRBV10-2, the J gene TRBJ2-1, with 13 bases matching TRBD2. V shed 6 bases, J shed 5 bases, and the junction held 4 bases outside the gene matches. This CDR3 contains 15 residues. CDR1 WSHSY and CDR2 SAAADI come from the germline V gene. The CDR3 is CASRTGTSGNNEQFF. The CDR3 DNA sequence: TGCGCCAGCAGGACGGGGACTAGCGGGAACAATGAGCAGTTCTTC.

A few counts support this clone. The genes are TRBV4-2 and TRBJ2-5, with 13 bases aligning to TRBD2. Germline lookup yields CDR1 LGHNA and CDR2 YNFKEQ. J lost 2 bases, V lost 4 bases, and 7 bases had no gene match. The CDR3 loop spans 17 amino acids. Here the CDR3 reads CASSRRTSGGTQETQYF. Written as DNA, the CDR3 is TGTGCCAGCAGCCGTCGGACTAGCGGGGGAACTCAAGAGACCCAGTACTTC.

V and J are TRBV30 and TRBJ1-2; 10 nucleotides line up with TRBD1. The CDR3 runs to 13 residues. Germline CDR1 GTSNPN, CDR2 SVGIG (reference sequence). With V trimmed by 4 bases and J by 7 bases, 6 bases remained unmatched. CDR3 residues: CAWNRQGAGGYTF. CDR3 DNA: TGTGCCTGGAATAGACAGGGGGCAGGTGGCTACACCTTC.

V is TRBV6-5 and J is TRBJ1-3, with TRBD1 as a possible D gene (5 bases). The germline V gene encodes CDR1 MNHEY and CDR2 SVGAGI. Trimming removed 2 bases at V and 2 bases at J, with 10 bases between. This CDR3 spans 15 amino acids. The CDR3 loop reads CASSYGPDTGNTIYF. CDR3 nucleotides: TGTGCCAGCAGTTACGGGCCGGACACTGGAAACACCATATATTTT.

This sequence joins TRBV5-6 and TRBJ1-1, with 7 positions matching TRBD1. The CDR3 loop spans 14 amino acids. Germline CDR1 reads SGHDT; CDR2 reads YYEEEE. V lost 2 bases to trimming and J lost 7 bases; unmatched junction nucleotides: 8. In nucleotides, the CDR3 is TGTGCCAGCAGCTTTTTACAGGGGATGGATGAAGCTTTCTTT. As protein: CASSFLQGMDEAFF. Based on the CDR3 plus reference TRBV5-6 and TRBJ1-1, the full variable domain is DAGVTQSPTHLIKTRGQQVTLRCSPKSGHDTVSWYQQALGQGPQFIFQYYEEEERQRGNFPDRFSGHQFPNYSSELNVNALLLGDSALYLCASSFLQGMDEAFFGQGTRLTVV.

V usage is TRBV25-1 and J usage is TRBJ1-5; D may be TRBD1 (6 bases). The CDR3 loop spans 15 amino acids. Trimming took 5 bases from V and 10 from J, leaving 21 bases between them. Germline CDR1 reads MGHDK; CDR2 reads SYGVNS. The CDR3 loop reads CASSSPGTNGCPQHF. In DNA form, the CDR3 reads TGTGCCAGCAGTTCCCCGGGGACAAATGGATGCCCCCAGCATTTT. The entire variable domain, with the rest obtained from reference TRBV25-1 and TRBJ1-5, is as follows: EADIYQTPRYLVIGTGKKITLECSQTMGHDKMYWYQQDPGMELHLIHYSYGVNSTEKGDLSSESTVSRIRTEHFPLTLESARPSHTSQYLCASSSPGTNGCPQHFGDGTRLSIL.

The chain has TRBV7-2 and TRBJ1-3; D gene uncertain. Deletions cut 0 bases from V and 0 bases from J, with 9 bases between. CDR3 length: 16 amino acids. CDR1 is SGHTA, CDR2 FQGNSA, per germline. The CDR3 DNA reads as TGTGCCAGCAGCTTAGCTACAGCCAACTCTGGAAACACCATATATTTT. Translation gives CASSLATANSGNTIYF.

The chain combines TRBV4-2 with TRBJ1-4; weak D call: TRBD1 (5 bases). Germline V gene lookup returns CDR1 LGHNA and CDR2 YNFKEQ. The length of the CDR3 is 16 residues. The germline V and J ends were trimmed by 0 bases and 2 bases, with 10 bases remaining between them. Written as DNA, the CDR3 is TGTGCCAGCAGCCAAGATTGGCGGGGGACTAATGAAAAACTGTTTTTT. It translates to CASSQDWRGTNEKLFF.

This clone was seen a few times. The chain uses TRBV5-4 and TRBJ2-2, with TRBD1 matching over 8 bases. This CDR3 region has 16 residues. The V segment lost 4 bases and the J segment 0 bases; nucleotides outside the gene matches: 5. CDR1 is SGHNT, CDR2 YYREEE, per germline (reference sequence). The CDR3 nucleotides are TGTGCCAGCAGCCCCTGGACAGGGACGAACACCGGGGAGCTGTTTTTT. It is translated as CASSPWTGTNTGELFF.

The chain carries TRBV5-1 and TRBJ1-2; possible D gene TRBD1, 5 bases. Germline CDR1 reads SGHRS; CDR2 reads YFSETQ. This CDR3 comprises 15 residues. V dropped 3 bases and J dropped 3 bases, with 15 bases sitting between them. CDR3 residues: CASSSVSGTHYGYTF. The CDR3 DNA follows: TGCGCCAGCAGCTCTGTGTCAGGGACTCACTATGGCTACACCTTC.

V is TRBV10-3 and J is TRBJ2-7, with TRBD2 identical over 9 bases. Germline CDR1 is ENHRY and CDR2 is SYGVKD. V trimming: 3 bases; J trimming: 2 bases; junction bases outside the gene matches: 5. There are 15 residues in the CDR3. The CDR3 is CAISEASGATYEQYF. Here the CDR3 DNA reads TGTGCCATCAGTGAAGCTAGCGGGGCAACCTACGAGCAGTACTTC.

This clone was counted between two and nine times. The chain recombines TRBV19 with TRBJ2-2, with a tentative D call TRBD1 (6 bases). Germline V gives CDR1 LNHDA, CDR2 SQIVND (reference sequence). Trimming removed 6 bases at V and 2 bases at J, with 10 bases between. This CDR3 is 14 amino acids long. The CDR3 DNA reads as TGTGCCAGTAGGAGGGGACAAAACACCGGGGAGCTGTTTTTT. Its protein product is CASRRGQNTGELFF. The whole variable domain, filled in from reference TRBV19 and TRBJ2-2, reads DGGITQSPKYLFRKEGQNVTLSCEQNLNHDAMYWYRQDPGQGLRLIYYSQIVNDFQKGDIAEGYSVSREKKESFPLTVTSAQKNPTAFYLCASRRGQNTGELFFGEGSRLTVL.

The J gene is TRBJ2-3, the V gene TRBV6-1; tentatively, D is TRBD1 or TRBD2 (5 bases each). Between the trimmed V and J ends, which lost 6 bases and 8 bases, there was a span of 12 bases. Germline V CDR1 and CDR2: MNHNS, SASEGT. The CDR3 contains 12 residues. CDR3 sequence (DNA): TGTGCCAGCAGCGGACCTGGGGGTACGCAGTATTTT. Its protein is CASSGPGGTQYF.

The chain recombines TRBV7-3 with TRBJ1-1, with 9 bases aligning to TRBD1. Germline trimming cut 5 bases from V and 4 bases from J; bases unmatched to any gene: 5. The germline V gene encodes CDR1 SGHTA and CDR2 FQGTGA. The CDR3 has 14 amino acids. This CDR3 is CASSLQGAGTEAFF. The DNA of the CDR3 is TGTGCCAGCAGCCTACAGGGGGCAGGCACTGAAGCTTTCTTT.

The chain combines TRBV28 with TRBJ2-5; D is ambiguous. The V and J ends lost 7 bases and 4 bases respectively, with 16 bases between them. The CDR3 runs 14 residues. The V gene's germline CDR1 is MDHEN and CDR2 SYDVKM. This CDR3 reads CASTPPGWGETQYF. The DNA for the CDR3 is TGTGCCAGCACCCCTCCCGGATGGGGAGAGACCCAGTACTTC.

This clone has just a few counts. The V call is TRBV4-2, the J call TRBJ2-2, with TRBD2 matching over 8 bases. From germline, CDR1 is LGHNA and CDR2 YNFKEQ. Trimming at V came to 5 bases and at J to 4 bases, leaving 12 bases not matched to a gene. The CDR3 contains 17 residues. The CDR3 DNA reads TGTGCCAGCAGCGCCCTCAGCCTAGCGGGTGCCACCGGGGAGCTGTTTTTT. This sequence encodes CASSALSLAGATGELFF.

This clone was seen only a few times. Written as DNA, the CDR3 is TGTGCCTGGAGTGCGCAGGGTCTTGGCTACACCTTC. Protein: CAWSAQGLGYTF. V gene TRBV30 combines with J gene TRBJ1-2, with D possibly being TRBD1 (5 bases). There are 12 residues in the CDR3. V shed 1 base and J shed 7 bases, with 10 bases lying between them. From germline, CDR1 is GTSNPN and CDR2 SVGIG (reference sequence).

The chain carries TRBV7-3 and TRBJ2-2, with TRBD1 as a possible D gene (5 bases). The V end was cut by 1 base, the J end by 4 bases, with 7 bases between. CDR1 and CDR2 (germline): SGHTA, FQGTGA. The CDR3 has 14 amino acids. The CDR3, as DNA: TGTGCCAGCAGCTTAATCCAGGGCACCGGGGAGCTGTTTTTT. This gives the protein CASSLIQGTGELFF.

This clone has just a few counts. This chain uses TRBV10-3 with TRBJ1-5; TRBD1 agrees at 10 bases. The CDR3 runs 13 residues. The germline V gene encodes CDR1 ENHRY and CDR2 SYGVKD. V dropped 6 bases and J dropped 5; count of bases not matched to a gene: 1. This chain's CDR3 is CAIRGQGDQPQHF. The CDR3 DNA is TGTGCCATCAGAGGACAGGGGGATCAGCCCCAGCATTTT.